This T cell receptor beta chain was documented in a study of blood T cell repertoires in COVID-19. About the study: In each case, the material was cDNA or gDNA derived from T cells, B-cell-depleted T cells, or PBMCs.

In the source study's methods: Amplification of reference gene primers provided the estimated nucleated cell counts. Clones were read by immunoSEQ multiplex PCR, and TCRdb kept only the in-frame ones, dropping some. The DNA was the basis for D and trimming; V, J and clone size are from that table. The profile shows 200,000 or so clones, 82% of them singletons. Sequenced material: peripheral blood. This receptor was taken from a human donor with acute or convalescent COVID-19. The donor label of this sample is uncertain.

The CDR3 sequence is CASSPPNSRLSYEQYF. The DNA of the CDR3 is TGTGCCAGCTCACCACCGAATAGCCGTCTCTCCTACGAGCAGTACTTC. The chain employs TRBV18 and TRBJ2-7; D is undetermined. Trimming took off 0 bases at V and 0 bases at J, with 12 bases between the two ends. The length of the CDR3 is 16 residues. Germline V gene sequence: CDR1 KGHSH, CDR2 LQKENI.